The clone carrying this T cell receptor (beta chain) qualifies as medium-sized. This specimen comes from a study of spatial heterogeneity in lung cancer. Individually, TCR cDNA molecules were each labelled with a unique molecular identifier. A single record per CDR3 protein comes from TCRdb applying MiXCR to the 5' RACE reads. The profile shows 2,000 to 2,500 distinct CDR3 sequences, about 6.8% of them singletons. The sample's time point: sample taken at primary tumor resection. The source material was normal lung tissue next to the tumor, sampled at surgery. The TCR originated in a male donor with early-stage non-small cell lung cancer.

The CDR3 bases are TGTGCCAGCGAAAACAGGGGGATCAATCAGCCCCAGCATTTT. Its protein is CASENRGINQPQHF. The chain couples TRBV6-5 to TRBJ1-5; the match to TRBD1 covers 8 bases. The junction had 6 bases not matched to a gene; V was cut back by 8 bases and J by 3 bases. The CDR3 is 14 residues long. CDR1 and CDR2 (germline): MNHEY, SVGAGI.